This T cell receptor (beta chain) was found in a study of blood T cell repertoires in COVID-19. Study as a whole: Acute and convalescent COVID-19 specimens originated in the United States, Italy and Spain.

V was clipped by 2 bases and J by 8 bases, with 12 bases between them. The germline V gene encodes CDR1 SQVTM and CDR2 ANQGSEA. This CDR3 comprises 12 residues. Clones were sequenced by immunoSEQ multiplex PCR, and TCRdb holds only the in-frame ones, with some missing. The profile shows a few hundred thousand clones, roughly 89% of them singletons. Living in 24 US areas, the participants were between roughly 18 and 89 years of age. Recovery among Cohort 3 donors was established by two negative PCRs, clearance, or symptom resolution. The sequence derives from a woman younger than 35 who had recovered from COVID-19. The source material was PBMCs or T cells enriched from blood (not recorded which). The chain uses TRBV29-1 and TRBJ1-1; TRBD1 might be the D (6 bases). CDR3 DNA sequence: TGCAGCGTTGAACCTGGACAGAGGGAAGCTTTCTTT. Amino acids: CSVEPGQREAFF.